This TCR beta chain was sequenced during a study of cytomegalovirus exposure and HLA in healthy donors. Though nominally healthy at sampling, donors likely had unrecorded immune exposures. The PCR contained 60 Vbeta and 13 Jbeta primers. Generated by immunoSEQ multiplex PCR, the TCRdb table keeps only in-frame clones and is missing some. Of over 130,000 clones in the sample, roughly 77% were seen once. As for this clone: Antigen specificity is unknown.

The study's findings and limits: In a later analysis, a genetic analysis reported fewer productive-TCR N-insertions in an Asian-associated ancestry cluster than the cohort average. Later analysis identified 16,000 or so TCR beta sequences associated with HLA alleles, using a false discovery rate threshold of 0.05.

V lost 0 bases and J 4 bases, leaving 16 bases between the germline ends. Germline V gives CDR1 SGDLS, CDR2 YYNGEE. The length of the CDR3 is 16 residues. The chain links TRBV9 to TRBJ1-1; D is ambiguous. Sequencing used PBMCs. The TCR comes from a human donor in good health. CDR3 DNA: TGTGCCAGCAGCGTAGGGCCGTCGGCGGCGGTCACTGAAGCTTTCTTT. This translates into CASSVGPSAAVTEAFF.